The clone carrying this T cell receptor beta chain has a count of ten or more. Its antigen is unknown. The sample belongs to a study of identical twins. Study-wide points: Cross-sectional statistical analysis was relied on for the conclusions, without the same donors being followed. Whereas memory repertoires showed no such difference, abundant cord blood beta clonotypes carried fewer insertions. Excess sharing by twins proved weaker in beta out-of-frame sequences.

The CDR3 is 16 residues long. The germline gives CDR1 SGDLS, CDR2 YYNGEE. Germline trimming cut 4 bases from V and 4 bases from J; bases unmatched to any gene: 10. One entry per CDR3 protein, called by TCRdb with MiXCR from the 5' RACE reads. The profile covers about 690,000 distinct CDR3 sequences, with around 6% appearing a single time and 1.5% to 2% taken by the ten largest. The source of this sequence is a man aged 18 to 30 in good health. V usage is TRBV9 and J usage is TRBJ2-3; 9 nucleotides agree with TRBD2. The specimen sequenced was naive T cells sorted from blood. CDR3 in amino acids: CASSPAGLALADTQYF. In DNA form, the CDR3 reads TGTGCCAGCAGCCCGGCGGGACTAGCATTGGCAGATACGCAGTATTTT.